These T cell receptor beta chains were read from a single sample in a study of T cells after yellow fever vaccination. TCRdb reprocessed the 5' RACE reads via MiXCR and lists one record per CDR3 protein. The profile covers a few hundred thousand distinct CDR3 sequences, with about 17% appearing a single time and 15% to 20% taken by the ten largest. Material: PBMCs, obtained before the yellow fever booster vaccination. All receptors derive from a man in his late teens or twenties who received the YFV17D yellow fever vaccine. Each CDR3 is given with its conserved first and last residue. Each record gives: J gene, D gene, clone size, V gene, CDR3 DNA, CDR3 protein. A D gene is named only where the DNA matches it firmly. Clone sizes are given selectively: once, few, many, or a class where the clone is expanded.

>TRBJ2-2|.|.|TRBV5-1
TGCGCCAGCAGCTTGGCCGCAGGGGTCCTCACCGGGGAGCTGTTTTTT
CASSLAAGVLTGELFF
>TRBJ1-1|TRBD1|many|TRBV5-1
TGCGCCAGCAGCCCCGGACAGGGGGGCACTGAAGCTTTCTTT
CASSPGQGGTEAFF
>TRBJ2-7|TRBD2|few|TRBV7-2
TGTGCCAGTAGTTGGACTAGCGGGGGGACCTACGAGCAGTACTTC
CASSWTSGGTYEQYF
>TRBJ2-2|.|.|TRBV7-9
TGTGCCAGCAGCTTAGGCGTAGACACCGGGGAGCTGTTTTTT
CASSLGVDTGELFF
>TRBJ1-1|.|once|TRBV9
TGTGCCAGCAGCGTAGATCAGGGTTTAATCCTGAACACTGAAGCTTTCTTT
CASSVDQGLILNTEAFF
>TRBJ1-5|.|few|TRBV7-9
TGTGCCAGCAGCTTTGCCGGGGGGAATCAGCCCCAGCATTTT
CASSFAGGNQPQHF
>TRBJ2-5|.|.|TRBV27
TGTGCCAGCAGTTTCTTTGCGGGACAAGAGACCCAGTACTTC
CASSFFAGQETQYF
>TRBJ2-7|.|few|TRBV7-2
TGTGCCAGCAGCCCCTGGACACCTTCCTACGAGCAGTACTTC
CASSPWTPSYEQYF
>TRBJ2-3|.|few|TRBV20-1
TGCAGTGCTAGATTAATGCGTCCAGGTCCTCTCGGATATACGCAGTATTTT
CSARLMRPGPLGYTQYF
>TRBJ2-7|.|few|TRBV7-2
TGTGCCAGCAGCCTTTCCGGGACACGTGAGTACTTC
CASSLSGTREYF
>TRBJ2-5|.|.|TRBV5-1
TGCGCCAGCAGCTTCGTGGGGCGCGGGCAAGAGACCCAGTACTTC
CASSFVGRGQETQYF
>TRBJ2-1|.|.|TRBV5-1
TGCGCCAGCAGCTTGCAAGGTAGCTCCTACAATGAGCAGTTCTTC
CASSLQGSSYNEQFF
>TRBJ2-3|.|many|TRBV6-2/TRBV6-3
TGTGCCAGCAGTTACTCGACTAGCACAGATACGCAGTATTTT
CASSYSTSTDTQYF
>TRBJ2-2|.|few|TRBV5-5
TGTGCCAGCAGTTCGGGTCAACCGGGCGGGGAGCTGTTTTTT
CASSSGQPGGELFF
>TRBJ1-5|.|.|TRBV12-3/TRBV12-4
TGTGCCAGCAGTTTCGATAATAGCAATCAGCCCCAGCATTTT
CASSFDNSNQPQHF
>TRBJ2-7|TRBD1|.|TRBV7-3
TGTGCCAGCAGCCTCTCCGGGACAGACTCCTACGAGCAGTACTTC
CASSLSGTDSYEQYF
>TRBJ2-1|.|few|TRBV9
TGTGCCAGCAGCGCAACGGGGGCCGGCTACTACAATGATTGGCAGTTCTTC
CASSATGAGYYNDWQFF
>TRBJ1-1|.|.|TRBV28
TGTGCCAGCAGTTCCTCCGCCCGGGGGGGGCGTAGGGTAAGCGGGAACACTGAAGCTTTCTTT
CASSSSARGGRRVSGNTEAFF
>TRBJ2-7|.|few|TRBV19
TGTGCCAGTAGTGAGGTGGCTGAGACCGCCGAGCAGTACTTC
CASSEVAETAEQYF
>TRBJ1-5|.|few|TRBV20-1
TGCAGTGCTTATAACCGGGGGGGGACGTCGGTGCCCCAGCATTTT
CSAYNRGGTSVPQHF
>TRBJ1-1|.|.|TRBV7-9
TGTGCCAGCAGCTTTGCCCCTCTAGGTCCGGAGGGGGGAGGCACTGAAGCTTTCTTT
CASSFAPLGPEGGGTEAFF
>TRBJ1-1|.|.|TRBV12-3/TRBV12-4
TGTGCCAGCAGTTTTATCGGGCACGGCACTGAAGCTTTCTTT
CASSFIGHGTEAFF
>TRBJ1-5|.|few|TRBV20-1
TGCAGTGCTAGAGATCCGCGGCTAAATCAGCCCCAGCATTTT
CSARDPRLNQPQHF
>TRBJ1-2|.|.|TRBV5-5
TGTGCCAGCAGCTTTGACGACTATGGCTACACCTTC
CASSFDDYGYTF
>TRBJ1-1|TRBD1|few|TRBV6-6
TGTGCCAGCAGTCGACCAGGGGGCTTTGAAGCTTTCTTT
CASSRPGGFEAFF
>TRBJ1-2|.|few|TRBV2
TGTGCCAGCAGTGGGAGACAGAACTATGGCTACACCTTC
CASSGRQNYGYTF
>TRBJ2-3|.|.|TRBV2
TGTGCCAGCGGGACCCCTCAAGGTACGCAGTATTTT
CASGTPQGTQYF
>TRBJ1-2|.|few|TRBV20-1
TGCAGTGCTAGACAGGGACGTGGCTACACCTTC
CSARQGRGYTF
>TRBJ1-3|TRBD1|.|TRBV18
TGTGCCAGCTCACCAAGACAGGGGGACTCTGGAAACACCATATATTTT
CASSPRQGDSGNTIYF
>TRBJ1-6|TRBD1|few|TRBV6-5
TGTGCCAGCAGTTACCCTCCAGGGGGAGGATCACCCCTCCACTTT
CASSYPPGGGSPLHF
>TRBJ2-7|.|few|TRBV7-2
TGTGCCAGCAGCCCAGGAGAGGGTAGCTCCTACGAGCAGTACTTC
CASSPGEGSSYEQYF
>TRBJ2-5|.|few|TRBV5-1
TGCGCCAGCAGCTTGGACCCACAAACCAAAGAGACCCAGTACTTC
CASSLDPQTKETQYF
>TRBJ1-5|.|few|TRBV27
TGTGCCAGCAGTCCAGGGTGGAGCAATCAGCCCCAGCATTTT
CASSPGWSNQPQHF
>TRBJ2-4|TRBD2|few|TRBV7-9
TGTGCCAGCAGCTTCGCTGCTAGCGGGGAAGACATTCAGTACTTC
CASSFAASGEDIQYF
>TRBJ2-1|.|.|TRBV12-3/TRBV12-4
TGTGCCAGCAGTGGGGGTCGGACAGTGGTTGGTGAGCAGTTCTTC
CASSGGRTVVGEQFF
>TRBJ2-2|TRBD2|few|TRBV6-6
TGTGCCAGCAGTTACGCTAGCGGGGGGAGGTACACCGGGGAGCTGTTTTTT
CASSYASGGRYTGELFF
>TRBJ2-5|.|.|TRBV5-1
TGCGCCAGCAGCTTGGCACGGCAGGGGCAAGAGACCCAGTACTTC
CASSLARQGQETQYF
>TRBJ2-7|.|.|TRBV6-5
TGTGCCAGCCATCAGGGGTACGAGCAGTACTTC
CASHQGYEQYF